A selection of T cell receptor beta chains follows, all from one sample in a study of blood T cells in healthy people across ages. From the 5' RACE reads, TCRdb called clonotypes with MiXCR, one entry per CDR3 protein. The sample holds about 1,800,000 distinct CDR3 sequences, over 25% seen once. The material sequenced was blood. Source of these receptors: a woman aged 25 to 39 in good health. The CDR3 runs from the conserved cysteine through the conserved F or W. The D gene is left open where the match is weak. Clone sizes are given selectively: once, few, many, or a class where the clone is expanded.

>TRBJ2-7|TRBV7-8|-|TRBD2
TGTGCCAGCAGCTCGCTCCTTGGCGGGAGGTACGAGCAGTACTTC
CASSSLLGGRYEQYF
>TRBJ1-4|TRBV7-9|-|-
TGTGCCAGCAGCTTAGGGTTAACTAATGAAAAACTGTTTTTT
CASSLGLTNEKLFF
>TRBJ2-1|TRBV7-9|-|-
TGTGCCAGCAGCTTAGTGTCCGCGTCCAGTGAGCAGTTCTTC
CASSLVSASSEQFF
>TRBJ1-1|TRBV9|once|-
TGTGCCAGCAGCCCTGCCCAATATCACGGACGGAACACTGAAGCTTTCTTT
CASSPAQYHGRNTEAFF
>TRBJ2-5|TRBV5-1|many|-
TGCGCCAGCAACGCCGAGACCCAGTACTTC
CASNAETQYF
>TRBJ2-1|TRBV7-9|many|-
TGTGCCAGCAGCCCAGCACTGGGGTTCTACAATGAGCAGTTCTTC
CASSPALGFYNEQFF
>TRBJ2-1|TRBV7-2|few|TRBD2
TGTGCCAGCAGCTTGGGAGGGAGTAAGATCAATGAGCAGTTCTTC
CASSLGGSKINEQFF
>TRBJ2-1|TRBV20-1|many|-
TGCAGTGCGTGGCAGGTAGCTTTATACAATGAGCAGTTCTTC
CSAWQVALYNEQFF
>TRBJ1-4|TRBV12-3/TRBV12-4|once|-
TGTGCCAGCAGTTCTGCGGGGAATAATGAAAAACTGTTTTTT
CASSSAGNNEKLFF
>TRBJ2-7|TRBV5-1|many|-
TGCGCCAGCAGCACGACGGGCGGGGCCTCCTACGAGCAGTACTTC
CASSTTGGASYEQYF
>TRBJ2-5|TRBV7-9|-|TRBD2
TGTGCCAGCAGCTTATGGCTAGCGGGGGCCCAAGAGACCCAGTACTTC
CASSLWLAGAQETQYF
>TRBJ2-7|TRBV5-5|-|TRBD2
TGTGCCAGCAGAAAAGGGACGGGACTAATCTACGACCAGTACTTC
CASRKGTGLIYDQYF
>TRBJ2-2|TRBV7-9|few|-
TGTGCCAGCAGCTTAGGGGGGAGCTCCGGGGAGCTGTTTTTT
CASSLGGSSGELFF
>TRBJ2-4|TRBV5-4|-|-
TGTGCCAGCAGTAGACAGGAACTCTTCGCCAAAAACATTCAGTACTTC
CASSRQELFAKNIQYF
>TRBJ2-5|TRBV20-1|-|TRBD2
TGCAGTGCTACCCTTAGCGGGGCCAATTTCCAAGAGACCCAGTACTTC
CSATLSGANFQETQYF
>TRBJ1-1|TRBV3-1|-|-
TGTGCCAGCAGCCAAACCGACACTGAAGCTTTCTTT
CASSQTDTEAFF
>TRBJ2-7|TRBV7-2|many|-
TGTGCCAGCAGCTTAGAGCGGAGGAGCTCCTACGAGCAGTACTTC
CASSLERRSSYEQYF
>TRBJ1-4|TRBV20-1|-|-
TGCAGTGCAACCGGGCCAAAAGGCGAAAAACTGTTTTTT
CSATGPKGEKLFF
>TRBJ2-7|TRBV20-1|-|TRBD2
TGCAGTGTTAGACTCCCCCGACTAGCGGGGGCATCCTACAATGAGCAGTACTTC
CSVRLPRLAGASYNEQYF
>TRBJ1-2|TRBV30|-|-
TGTGCCTGGAGTGTAGGGCGGACAACCGCTAACTATGGCTACACCTTC
CAWSVGRTTANYGYTF
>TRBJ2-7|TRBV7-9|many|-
TGTGCCAGCAGCCGCGTCGGGGGACAGACTCACGAGCAGTACTTC
CASSRVGGQTHEQYF
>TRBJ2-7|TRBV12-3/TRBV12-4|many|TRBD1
TGTGCCAGCAGCCTAGGACAGGGTGTCTACGAGCAGTACTTC
CASSLGQGVYEQYF
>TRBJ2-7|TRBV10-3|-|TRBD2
TGTGCCATCCGGGCTAGCGGGAGCCCCTTCTCTTACGAGCAGTACTTC
CAIRASGSPFSYEQYF
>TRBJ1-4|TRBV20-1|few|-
TGCAGTGCCACGCAGGGTATGGCTAATGAAAAACTGTTTTTT
CSATQGMANEKLFF
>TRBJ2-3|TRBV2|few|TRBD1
TGTGCCAGCACTCAGACAGGGGGCACAGATACGCAGTATTTT
CASTQTGGTDTQYF
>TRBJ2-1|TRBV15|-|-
TGTGCCACCAGCAGGGGCTTCGCCAATGAGCAGTTCTTC
CATSRGFANEQFF
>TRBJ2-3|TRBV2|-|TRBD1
TGTGCCAGTGTGGGACAGTCTAGCACAGATACGCAGTATTTT
CASVGQSSTDTQYF
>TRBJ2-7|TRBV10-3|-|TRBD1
TGTGCCGTCAGTGAGTCGACGAGGGGGCGGTACGAGCAGTACTTC
CAVSESTRGRYEQYF
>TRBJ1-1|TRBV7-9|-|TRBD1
TGTGCCAGCAGACAAGCCCGACAGGGGACGGACACTGAAGCTTTCTTT
CASRQARQGTDTEAFF
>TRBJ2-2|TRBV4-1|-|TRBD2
TGCGCCAGCAGCCAAGACGGGGGGAGGACCGGGGAGCTGTTTTTT
CASSQDGGRTGELFF
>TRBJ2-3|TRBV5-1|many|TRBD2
TGCGCCAGCAGGCGACTAGCGGGAGGCTCAGATACGCAGTATTTT
CASRRLAGGSDTQYF
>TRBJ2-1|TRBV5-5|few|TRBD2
TGTGCCAGCAGCTGGGGGGGTCCACCCTACAATGGGCAGTTCTTC
CASSWGGPPYNGQFF
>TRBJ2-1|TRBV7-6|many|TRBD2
TGTGCCAGCAGCTTATCCGGGACTAGCGGGAGGGGAGAGCAGTTCTTC
CASSLSGTSGRGEQFF
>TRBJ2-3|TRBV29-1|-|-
TGCAGCATTGACCCGGTAGCGGGCACAGATACGCAGTATTTT
CSIDPVAGTDTQYF
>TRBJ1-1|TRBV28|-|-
TGTGCCAGCAGTTTGGCCCCCACTGAAGCTTTCTTT
CASSLAPTEAFF
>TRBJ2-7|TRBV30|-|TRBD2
TGTGCCTGGAGTACGACTAGCGGCATCTCCTACGAGCAGTACTTC
CAWSTTSGISYEQYF
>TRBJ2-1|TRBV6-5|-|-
TGTGCCAGCAGCCCCGGGGTAACGGGCTACAATGAGCAGTTCTTC
CASSPGVTGYNEQFF
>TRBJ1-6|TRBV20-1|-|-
TGCAGTGCTAGACCAGTTCAGGGTTCACCCCTCCACTTT
CSARPVQGSPLHF
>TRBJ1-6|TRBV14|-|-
TGTGCCAGCAGTCAGGTCGCAGGAAGTTCACCCCTCCACTTT
CASSQVAGSSPLHF
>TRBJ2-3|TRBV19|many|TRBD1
TGTGCCAGTAGTCCCGGACAGGGGGCGAGGGATACGCAGTATTTT
CASSPGQGARDTQYF
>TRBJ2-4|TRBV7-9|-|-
TGTGCCAGCAGCTTAGGGGAGGAGGGATTTGCCAAAAACATTCAGTACTTC
CASSLGEEGFAKNIQYF
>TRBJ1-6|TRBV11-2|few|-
TGTGCCAGCAGCGCGGGGGGGAATTCACCCCTCCACTTT
CASSAGGNSPLHF
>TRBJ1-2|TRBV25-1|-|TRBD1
TGTGCCAGCAGTGAATATAGGACAGGCTTTGGCTACACCTTC
CASSEYRTGFGYTF
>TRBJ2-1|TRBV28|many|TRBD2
TGTGCCAGCAGTTTAAGCGGGAGGGCCTTCAGTGAGCAGTTCTTC
CASSLSGRAFSEQFF
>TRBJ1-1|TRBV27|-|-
TGTGCCGGCAGGACCAGACTTGGGAACACTGAAGCTTTCTTT
CAGRTRLGNTEAFF
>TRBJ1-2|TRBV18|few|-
TGTGCCAGCTCACCATCGATAGACTCCGGCTACACCTTC
CASSPSIDSGYTF
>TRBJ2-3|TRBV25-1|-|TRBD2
TGTGCCAGCAGTGTACGGGCTAGCGGGACAGATACGCAGTATTTT
CASSVRASGTDTQYF
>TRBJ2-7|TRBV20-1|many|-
TGCAGTGCTTCCGGGACCCTCCCCTCCTACGAGCAGTACTTC
CSASGTLPSYEQYF
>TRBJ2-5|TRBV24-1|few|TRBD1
TGCGCCACCAGTGCAGGGGGTGGAGAGACCCAGTACTTC
CATSAGGGETQYF
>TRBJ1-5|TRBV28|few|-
TGTGCCAGCATTCCCAGGGTCGGTCAGCCCCAGCATTTT
CASIPRVGQPQHF
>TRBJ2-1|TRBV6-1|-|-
TGTGCCAGCAGTGAAGTACGTTTAGATCGGAGTTTGAGCAATGAGCAGTTCTTC
CASSEVRLDRSLSNEQFF
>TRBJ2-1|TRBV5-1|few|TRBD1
TGCGCCAGCAGCTGGACAGGGTTGGTCAATGAGCAGTTCTTC
CASSWTGLVNEQFF
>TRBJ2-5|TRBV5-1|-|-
TGCGCCAGCAGCTTGGGCGGAGTTCCCAAGACCCAGTACTTC
CASSLGGVPKTQYF
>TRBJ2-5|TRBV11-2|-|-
TGTGCCAGCAGCTTCGGTCCTAGTCAGGGGCAATTAGAGACCCAGTACTTC
CASSFGPSQGQLETQYF
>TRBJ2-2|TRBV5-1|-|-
TGCGCCAGCAGCTTTCAGGGTACCGGGGAGCTGTTTTTT
CASSFQGTGELFF